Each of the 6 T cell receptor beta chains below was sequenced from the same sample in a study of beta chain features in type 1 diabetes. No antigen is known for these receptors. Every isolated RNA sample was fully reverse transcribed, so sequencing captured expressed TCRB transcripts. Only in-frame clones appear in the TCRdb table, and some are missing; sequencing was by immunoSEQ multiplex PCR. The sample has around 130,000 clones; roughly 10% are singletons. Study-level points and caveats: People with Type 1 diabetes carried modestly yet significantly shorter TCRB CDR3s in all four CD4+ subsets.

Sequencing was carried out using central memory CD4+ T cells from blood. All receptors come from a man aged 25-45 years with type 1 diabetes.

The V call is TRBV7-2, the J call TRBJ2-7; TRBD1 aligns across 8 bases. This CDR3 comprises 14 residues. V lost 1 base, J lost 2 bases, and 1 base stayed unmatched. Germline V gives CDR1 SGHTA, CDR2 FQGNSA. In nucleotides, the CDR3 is TGTGCCAGCAGCTTAGGGACAGGGACCTACGAGCAGTACTTC. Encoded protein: CASSLGTGTYEQYF. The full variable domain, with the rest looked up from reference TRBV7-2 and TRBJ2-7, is GAGVSQSPSNKVTEKGKDVELRCDPISGHTALYWYRQSLGQGLEFLIYFQGNSAPDKSGLPSDRFSAERTGGSVSTLTIQRTQQEDSAVYLCASSLGTGTYEQYFGPGTRLTVT.

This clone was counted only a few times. CDR3 residues: CASSEGLGLGPSYNEQFF. The CDR3 nucleotides are TGTGCCAGCAGTGAAGGATTGGGGCTAGGCCCCTCCTACAATGAGCAGTTCTTC. The chain carries TRBV2 and TRBJ2-1; perhaps TRBD1 as D (5 bases). The V end was cut by 1 base, the J end by 0 bases, with 16 bases between. This CDR3 has 18 amino acids. The germline gives CDR1 SNHLY, CDR2 FYNNEI.

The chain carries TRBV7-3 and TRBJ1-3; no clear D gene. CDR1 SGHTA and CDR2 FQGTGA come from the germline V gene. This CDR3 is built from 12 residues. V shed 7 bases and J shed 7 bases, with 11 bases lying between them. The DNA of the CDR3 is TGTGCCAGCACCGCTATTGTTAACACCATATATTTT. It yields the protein CASTAIVNTIYF.

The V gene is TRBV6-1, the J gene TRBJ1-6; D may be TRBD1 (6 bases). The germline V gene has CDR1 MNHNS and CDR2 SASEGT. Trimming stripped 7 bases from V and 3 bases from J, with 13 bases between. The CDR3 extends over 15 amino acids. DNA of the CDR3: TGTGCCAGCACTCGGACAGATCGCTATAATTCACCCCTCCACTTT. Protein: CASTRTDRYNSPLHF.

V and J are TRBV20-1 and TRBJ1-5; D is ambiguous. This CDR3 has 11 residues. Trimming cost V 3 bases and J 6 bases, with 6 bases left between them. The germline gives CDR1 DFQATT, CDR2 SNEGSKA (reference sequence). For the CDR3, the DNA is TGCAGTGCTAGTGAGATTCAGCCCCAGCATTTT. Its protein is CSASEIQPQHF.

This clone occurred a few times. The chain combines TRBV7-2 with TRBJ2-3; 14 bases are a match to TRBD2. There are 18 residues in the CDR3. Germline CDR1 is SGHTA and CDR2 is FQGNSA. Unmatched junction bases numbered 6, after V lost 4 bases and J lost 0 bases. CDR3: CASSYRTSGGISTDTQYF. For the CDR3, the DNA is TGTGCCAGCAGCTATCGGACTAGCGGGGGGATTAGCACAGATACGCAGTATTTT.